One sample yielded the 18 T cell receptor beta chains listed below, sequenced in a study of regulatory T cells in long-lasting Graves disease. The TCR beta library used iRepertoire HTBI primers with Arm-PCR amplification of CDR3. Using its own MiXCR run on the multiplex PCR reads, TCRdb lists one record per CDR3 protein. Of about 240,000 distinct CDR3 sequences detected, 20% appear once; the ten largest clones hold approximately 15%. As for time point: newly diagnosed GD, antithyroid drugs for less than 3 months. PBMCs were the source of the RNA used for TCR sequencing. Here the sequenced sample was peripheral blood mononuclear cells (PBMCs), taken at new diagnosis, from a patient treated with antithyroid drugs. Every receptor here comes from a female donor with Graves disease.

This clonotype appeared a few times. The CDR3 DNA sequence: TGCGCCAGCAGCCACTTAGCGGTACGGGGGACCGGGGAGCTGTTTTTT. Translating gives CASSHLAVRGTGELFF. The V gene is TRBV4-1, the J gene TRBJ2-2, with D possibly being TRBD2 (6 bases). The CDR3 is 16 residues long. V was trimmed by 3 bases and J by 5 bases, leaving 16 bases between them. Germline V gene sequence: CDR1 MGHRA, CDR2 YSYEKL.

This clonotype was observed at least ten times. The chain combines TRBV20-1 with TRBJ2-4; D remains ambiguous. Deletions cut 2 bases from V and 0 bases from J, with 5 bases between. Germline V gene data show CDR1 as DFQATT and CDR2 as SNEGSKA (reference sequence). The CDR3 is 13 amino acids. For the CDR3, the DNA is TGCAGTGCTAGAATAGTAGCCAAAAACATTCAGTACTTC. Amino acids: CSARIVAKNIQYF.

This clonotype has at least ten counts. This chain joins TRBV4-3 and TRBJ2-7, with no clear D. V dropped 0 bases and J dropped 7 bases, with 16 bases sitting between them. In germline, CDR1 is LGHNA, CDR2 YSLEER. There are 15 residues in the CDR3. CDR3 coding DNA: TGCGCCAGCAGCCAAGATTATCGGGCGCTGGGGGAGCAGTACTTC. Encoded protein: CASSQDYRALGEQYF.

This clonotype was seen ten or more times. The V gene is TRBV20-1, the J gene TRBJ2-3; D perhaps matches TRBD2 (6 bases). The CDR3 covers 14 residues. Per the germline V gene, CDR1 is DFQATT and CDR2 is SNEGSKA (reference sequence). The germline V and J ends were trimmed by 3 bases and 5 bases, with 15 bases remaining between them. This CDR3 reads CSARVTGVGDTQYF. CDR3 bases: TGCAGTGCTAGGGTTACGGGAGTGGGAGATACGCAGTATTTT.

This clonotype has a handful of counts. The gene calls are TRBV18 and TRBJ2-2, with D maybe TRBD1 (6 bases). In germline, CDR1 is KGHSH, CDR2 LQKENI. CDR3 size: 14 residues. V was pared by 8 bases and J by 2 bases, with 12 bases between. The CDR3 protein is CASPKDSNTGELFF. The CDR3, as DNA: TGTGCCAGCCCAAAGGACAGCAACACCGGGGAGCTGTTTTTT.

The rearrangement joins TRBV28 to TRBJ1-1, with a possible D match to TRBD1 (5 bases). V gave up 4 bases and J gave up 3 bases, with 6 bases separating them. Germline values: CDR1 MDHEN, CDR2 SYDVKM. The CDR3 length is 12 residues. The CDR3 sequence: CASSSGHTEAFF. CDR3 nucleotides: TGTGCCAGCAGTTCAGGGCACACTGAAGCTTTCTTT.

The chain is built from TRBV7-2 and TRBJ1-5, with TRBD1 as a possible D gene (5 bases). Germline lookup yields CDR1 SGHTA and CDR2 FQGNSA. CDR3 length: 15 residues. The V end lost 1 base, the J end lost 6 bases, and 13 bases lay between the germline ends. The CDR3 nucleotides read TGTGCCAGCAGCTTAGGACCAGGGCAGGCTCAGCCCCAGCATTTT. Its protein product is CASSLGPGQAQPQHF.

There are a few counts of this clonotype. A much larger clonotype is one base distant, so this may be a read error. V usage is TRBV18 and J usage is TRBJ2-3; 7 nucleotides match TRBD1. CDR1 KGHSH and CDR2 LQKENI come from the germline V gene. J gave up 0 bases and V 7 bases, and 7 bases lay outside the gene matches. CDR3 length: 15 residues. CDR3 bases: TGTGCCAGCTGCCCATCAGGGGGAAGCACAGATACGCAGTATTTT. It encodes CASCPSGGSTDTQYF.

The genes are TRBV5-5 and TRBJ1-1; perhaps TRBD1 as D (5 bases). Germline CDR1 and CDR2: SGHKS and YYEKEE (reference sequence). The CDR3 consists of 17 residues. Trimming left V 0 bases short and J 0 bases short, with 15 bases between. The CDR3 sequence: CASSLGTGLGMNTEAFF. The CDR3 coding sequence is TGTGCCAGCAGCTTGGGAACAGGCCTGGGGATGAACACTGAAGCTTTCTTT.

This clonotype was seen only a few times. In DNA, the CDR3 is TGTGCCAGCAGCCCCTCCGTGGGGAACACCGGGGAGCTGTTTTTT. This sequence encodes CASSPSVGNTGELFF. The chain couples TRBV9 to TRBJ2-2; D is unclear. The length of the CDR3 is 15 residues. The germline V and J ends were trimmed by 4 bases and 1 base, with 11 bases remaining between them. Germline-derived CDR1 and CDR2 are SGDLS and YYNGEE.

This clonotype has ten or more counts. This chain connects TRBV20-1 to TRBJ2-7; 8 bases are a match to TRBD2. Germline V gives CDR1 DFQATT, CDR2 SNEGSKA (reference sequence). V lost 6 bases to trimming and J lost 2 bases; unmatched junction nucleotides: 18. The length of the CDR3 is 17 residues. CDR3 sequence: CSASSSGTSSFTYEQYF. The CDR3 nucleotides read TGCAGTGCCTCTTCCTCCGGGACTAGTTCCTTTACCTACGAGCAGTACTTC.

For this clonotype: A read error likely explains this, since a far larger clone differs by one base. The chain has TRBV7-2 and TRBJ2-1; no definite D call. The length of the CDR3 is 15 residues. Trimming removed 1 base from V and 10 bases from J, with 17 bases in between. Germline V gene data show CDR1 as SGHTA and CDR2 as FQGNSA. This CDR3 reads CASSLVLGISYEQFF. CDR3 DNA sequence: TGTGCCAGCAGCTTAGTACTGGGGATCTCCTACGAGCAGTTCTTC. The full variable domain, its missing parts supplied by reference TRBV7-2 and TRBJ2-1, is GAGVSQSPSNKVTEKGKDVELRCDPISGHTALYWYRQSLGQGLEFLIYFQGNSAPDKSGLPSDRFSAERTGGSVSTLTIQRTQQEDSAVYLCASSLVLGISYEQFFGPGTRLTVL.

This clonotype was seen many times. The CDR3 here is CASSDYRQGEQYF. The CDR3 DNA is TGTGCCAGCAGTGATTACCGCCAGGGCGAGCAGTATTTT. This chain links TRBV2 with TRBJ2-3, with TRBD1 as a possible D gene (5 bases). Trimming removed 3 bases from V and 11 bases from J, with 15 bases in between. This CDR3 comprises 13 residues. CDR1 and CDR2 (germline): SNHLY, FYNNEI.

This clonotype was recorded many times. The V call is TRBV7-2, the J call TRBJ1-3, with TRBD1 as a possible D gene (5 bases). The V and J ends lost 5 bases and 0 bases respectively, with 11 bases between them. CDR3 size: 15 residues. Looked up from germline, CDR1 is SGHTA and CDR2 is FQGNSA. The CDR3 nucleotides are TGTGCCAGCAGCGCAACGACAGTCTCTGGAAACACCATATATTTT. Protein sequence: CASSATTVSGNTIYF.

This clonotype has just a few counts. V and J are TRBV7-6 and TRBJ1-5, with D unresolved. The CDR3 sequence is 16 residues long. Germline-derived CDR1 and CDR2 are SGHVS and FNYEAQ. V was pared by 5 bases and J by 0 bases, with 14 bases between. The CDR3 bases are TGTGCCAGCAGCCCTCAGACGGGGAATAGCAATCAGCCCCAGCATTTT. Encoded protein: CASSPQTGNSNQPQHF.

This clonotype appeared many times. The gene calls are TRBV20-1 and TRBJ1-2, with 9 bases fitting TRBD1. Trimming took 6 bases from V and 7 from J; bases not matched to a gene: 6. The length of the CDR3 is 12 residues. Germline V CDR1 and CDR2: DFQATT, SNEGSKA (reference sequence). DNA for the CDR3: TGCAGTGCGTCACAGGGGGCGAGTGGCTACACCTTC. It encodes CSASQGASGYTF.

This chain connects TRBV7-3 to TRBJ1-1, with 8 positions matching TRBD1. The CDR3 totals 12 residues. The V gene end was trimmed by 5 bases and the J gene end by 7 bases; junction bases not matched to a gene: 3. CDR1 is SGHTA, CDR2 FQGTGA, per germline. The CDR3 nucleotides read TGTGCCAGCAGCGACGACAGGGGTGAAGCTTTCTTT. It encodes CASSDDRGEAFF.

The CDR3 here is CASRDSRATNEKLFF. The CDR3, as DNA: TGTGCCAGTAGGGACAGTCGAGCGACTAATGAAAAACTGTTTTTT. The chain is built from TRBV19 and TRBJ1-4; D perhaps matches TRBD1 (6 bases). Looked up from germline, CDR1 is LNHDA and CDR2 is SQIVND (reference sequence). CDR3 length: 15 amino acids. V dropped 6 bases and J dropped 2 bases, with 13 bases sitting between them.